This section outlines one TCR beta chain sequence together with its context. This sample is drawn from a study of blood T cells in healthy people across ages. With 5 bases clipped from V and 7 bases from J, the junction kept 14 bases outside the gene matches. This CDR3 region has 19 residues. Germline assignment: CDR1 SGHAT and CDR2 FQNNGV. Combining a sample-barcoded 5' primer with a J-beta primer mix, a second PCR ran for roughly 6 to 12 cycles. Each CDR3 protein is one row after TCRdb ran MiXCR on the 5' RACE reads. The table lists about 580,000 distinct CDR3 sequences, roughly 48% of them singletons.

Source material: blood. This receptor was obtained from a man at least 80 years old in good health. J is TRBJ2-1 and V is TRBV11-2; 16 positions agree with TRBD2. The CDR3 region is CASSPPGLAGGRIGNEQFF. CDR3 DNA sequence: TGTGCCAGCAGCCCTCCGGGACTAGCGGGGGGGCGGATCGGTAATGAGCAGTTCTTC.